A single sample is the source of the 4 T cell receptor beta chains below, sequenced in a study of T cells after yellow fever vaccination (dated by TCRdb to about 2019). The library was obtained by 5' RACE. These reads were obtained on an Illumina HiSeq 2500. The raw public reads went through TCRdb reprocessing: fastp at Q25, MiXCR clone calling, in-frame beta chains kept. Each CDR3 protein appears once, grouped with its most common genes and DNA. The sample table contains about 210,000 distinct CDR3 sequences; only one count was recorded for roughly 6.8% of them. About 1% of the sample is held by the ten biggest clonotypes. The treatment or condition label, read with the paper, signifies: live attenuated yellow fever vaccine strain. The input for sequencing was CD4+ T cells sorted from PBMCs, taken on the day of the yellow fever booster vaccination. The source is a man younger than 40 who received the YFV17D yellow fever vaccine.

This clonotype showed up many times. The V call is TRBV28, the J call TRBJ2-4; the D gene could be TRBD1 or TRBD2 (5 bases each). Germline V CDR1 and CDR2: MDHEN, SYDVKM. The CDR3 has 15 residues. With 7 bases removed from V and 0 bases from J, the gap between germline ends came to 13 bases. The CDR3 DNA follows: TGTGCCAGCATGGTTGGGGGATTAGCCAAAAACATTCAGTACTTC. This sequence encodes CASMVGGLAKNIQYF.

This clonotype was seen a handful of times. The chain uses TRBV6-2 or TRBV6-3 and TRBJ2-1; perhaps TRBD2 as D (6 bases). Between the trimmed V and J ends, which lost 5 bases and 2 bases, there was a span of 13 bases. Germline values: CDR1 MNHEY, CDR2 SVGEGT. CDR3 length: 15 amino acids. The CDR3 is CASSPTSPAYNEQFF. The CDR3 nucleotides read TGTGCCAGCAGTCCGACTAGTCCCGCCTACAATGAGCAGTTCTTC.

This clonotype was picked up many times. CDR3 sequence (DNA): TGTGCCAGCAGCCTTAGCGGACGCTCCTACGAGCAGTACTTC. It translates to CASSLSGRSYEQYF. J is TRBJ2-7 and V is TRBV6-5, with TRBD2 as a possible D gene (6 bases). V was clipped by 6 bases and J by 0 bases, with 12 bases between them. CDR1 is MNHEY and CDR2 is SVGAGI in the germline V gene. This CDR3 is 14 amino acids long.

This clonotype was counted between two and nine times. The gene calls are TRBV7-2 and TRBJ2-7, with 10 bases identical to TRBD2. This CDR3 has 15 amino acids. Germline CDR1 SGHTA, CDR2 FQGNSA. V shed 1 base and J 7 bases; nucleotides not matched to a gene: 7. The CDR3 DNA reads TGTGCCAGCAGCTTAGTGGTAGCGGGAGGCAGGGAGCAGTACTTC. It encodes CASSLVVAGGREQYF.